This entry describes one TCR beta chain. This sample was included in a study of shared clonotypes between healthy human individuals. The authors split each subset's genomic DNA evenly across several immunoSEQ plates. The method was immunoSEQ multiplex PCR; TCRdb's version includes in-frame clones alone and lacks a portion of them. The profile shows 2,500,000 or so clones, just over 90% of them singletons. V was cut by 1 base and J by 6 bases, with 12 bases left in between. CDR3 length: 14 amino acids. CDR1 is SEHNR and CDR2 is FQNEAQ in the germline V gene (reference sequence). The sequence derives from a man younger than 30 in good health. The chain combines TRBV7-9 with TRBJ1-2; the D is unclear. Sequenced sample: naive CD4+ T cells sorted from blood. Subset in this sample: CD45RA+ positively selected. CDR3 DNA sequence: TGTGCCAGCAGCTTAGGAGGACCCGGCAATGGCTACACCTTC. Its protein product is CASSLGGPGNGYTF.